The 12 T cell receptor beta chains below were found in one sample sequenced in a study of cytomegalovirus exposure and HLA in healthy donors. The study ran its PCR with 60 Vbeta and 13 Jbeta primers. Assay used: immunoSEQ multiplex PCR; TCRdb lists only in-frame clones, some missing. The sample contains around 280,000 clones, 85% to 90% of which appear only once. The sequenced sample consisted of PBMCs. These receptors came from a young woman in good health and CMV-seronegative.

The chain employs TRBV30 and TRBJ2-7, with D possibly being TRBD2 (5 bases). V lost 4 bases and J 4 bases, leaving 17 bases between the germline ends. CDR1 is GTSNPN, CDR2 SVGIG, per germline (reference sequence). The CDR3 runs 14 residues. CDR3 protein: CAWTEGSGSYEQYF. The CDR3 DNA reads TGTGCCTGGACCGAGGGTTCGGGGTCATACGAGCAGTACTTC. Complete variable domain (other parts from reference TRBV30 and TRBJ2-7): SQTIHQWPATLVQPVGSPLSLECTVEGTSNPNLYWYRQAAGRGLQLLFYSVGIGQISSEVPQNLSASRPQDRQFILSSKKLLLSDSGFYLCAWTEGSGSYEQYFGPGTRLTVT.

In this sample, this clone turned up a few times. CDR3 loop: CASSLQGINTGELFF. CDR3 coding DNA: TGCGCCAGCAGCTTACAGGGGATAAACACCGGGGAGCTGTTTTTT. The rearrangement uses TRBV5-1 and TRBJ2-2; 7 bases line up with TRBD1. The CDR3 runs 15 residues. Germline V gene sequence: CDR1 SGHRS, CDR2 YFSETQ. V lost 2 bases and J lost 2; bases outside the gene matches: 3.

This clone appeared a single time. CDR3 region: CASSLSIQREETQYF. The CDR3, as DNA: TGTGCCAGCAGTTTATCGATCCAGAGGGAAGAGACCCAGTACTTC. The V gene is TRBV27, the J gene TRBJ2-5, with D maybe TRBD2 (5 bases). V lost 0 bases and J 3 bases, leaving 11 bases between the germline ends. The CDR3 is made up of 15 amino acids. CDR1 is MNHEY, CDR2 SMNVEV, per germline (reference sequence).

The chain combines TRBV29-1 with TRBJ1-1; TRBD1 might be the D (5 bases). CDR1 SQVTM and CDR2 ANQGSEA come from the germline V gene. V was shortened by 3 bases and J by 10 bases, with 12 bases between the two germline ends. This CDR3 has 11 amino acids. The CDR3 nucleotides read TGCAGCGTTGAGGATGGGAGGGGAGCTTTCTTT. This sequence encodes CSVEDGRGAFF.

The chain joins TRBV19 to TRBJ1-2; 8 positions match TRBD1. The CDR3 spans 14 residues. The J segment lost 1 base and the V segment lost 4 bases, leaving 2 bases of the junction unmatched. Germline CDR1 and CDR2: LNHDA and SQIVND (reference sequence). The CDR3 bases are TGTGCCAGTAGTACCACAGGGGGTAACTATGGCTACACCTTC. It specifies CASSTTGGNYGYTF.

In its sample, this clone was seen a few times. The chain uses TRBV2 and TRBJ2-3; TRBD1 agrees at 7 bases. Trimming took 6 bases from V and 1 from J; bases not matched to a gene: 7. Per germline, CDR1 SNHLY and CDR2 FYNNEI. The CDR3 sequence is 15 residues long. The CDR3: CASRETGWGTDTQYF. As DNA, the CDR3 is TGTGCCAGCAGGGAGACAGGGTGGGGCACAGATACGCAGTATTTT.

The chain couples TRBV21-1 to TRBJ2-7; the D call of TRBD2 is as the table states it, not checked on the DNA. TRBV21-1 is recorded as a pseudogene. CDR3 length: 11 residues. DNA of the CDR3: TGTGCCAGCAGCAAAGGGGGGGTGGAGTACTTC. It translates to CASSKGGVEYF.

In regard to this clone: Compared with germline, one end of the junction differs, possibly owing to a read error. The CDR3 sequence is CSSSAGDAYNEQFF. The CDR3 DNA sequence: TGTTCCAGCAGCGCGGGGGACGCCTACAATGAGCAGTTCTTC. The V and J genes are TRBV7-9 and TRBJ2-1; 7 bases align to TRBD2. This CDR3 contains 14 residues. Germline lookup yields CDR1 SEHNR and CDR2 FQNEAQ (reference sequence). The full variable domain, its missing parts supplied by reference TRBV7-9 and TRBJ2-1, is DTGVSQNPRHKITKRGQNVTFRCDPISEHNRLYWYRQTLGQGPEFLTYFQNEAQLEKSRLLSDRFSAERPKGSFSTLEIQRTEQGDSAMYLCSSSAGDAYNEQFFGPGTRLTVL.

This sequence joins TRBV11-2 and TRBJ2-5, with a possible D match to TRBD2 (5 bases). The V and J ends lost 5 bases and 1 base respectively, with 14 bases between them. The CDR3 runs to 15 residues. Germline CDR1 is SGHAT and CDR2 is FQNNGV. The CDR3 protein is CASSPSSIFQETQYF. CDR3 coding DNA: TGTGCCAGCAGCCCTAGCTCAATTTTCCAAGAGACCCAGTACTTC.

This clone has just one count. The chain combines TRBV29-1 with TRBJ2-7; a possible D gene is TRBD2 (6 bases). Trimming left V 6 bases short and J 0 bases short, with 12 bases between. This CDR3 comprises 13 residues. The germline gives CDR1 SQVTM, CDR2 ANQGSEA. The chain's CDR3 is CSVGDGSSYEQYF. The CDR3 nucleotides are TGCAGCGTCGGGGACGGGAGCTCCTACGAGCAGTACTTC.

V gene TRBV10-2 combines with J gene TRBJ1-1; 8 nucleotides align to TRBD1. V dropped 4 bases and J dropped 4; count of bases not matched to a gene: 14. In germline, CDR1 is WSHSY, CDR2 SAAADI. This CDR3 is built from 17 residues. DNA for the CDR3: TGCGCCAGCAGTGCCCCAACCTTCAGGGGGCGGGTCACTGAAGCTTTCTTT. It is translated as CASSAPTFRGRVTEAFF.

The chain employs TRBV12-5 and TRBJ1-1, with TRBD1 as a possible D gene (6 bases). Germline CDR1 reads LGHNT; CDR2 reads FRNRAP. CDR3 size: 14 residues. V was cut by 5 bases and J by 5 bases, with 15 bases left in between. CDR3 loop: CASGGSGGFTEAFF. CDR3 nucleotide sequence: TGTGCTAGTGGTGGCAGTGGGGGCTTTACTGAAGCTTTCTTT. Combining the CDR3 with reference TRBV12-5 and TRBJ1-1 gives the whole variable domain DARVTQTPRHKVTEMGQEVTMRCQPILGHNTVFWYRQTMMQGLELLAYFRNRAPLDDSGMPKDRFSAEMPDATLATLKIQPSEPRDSAVYFCASGGSGGFTEAFFGQGTRLTVV.